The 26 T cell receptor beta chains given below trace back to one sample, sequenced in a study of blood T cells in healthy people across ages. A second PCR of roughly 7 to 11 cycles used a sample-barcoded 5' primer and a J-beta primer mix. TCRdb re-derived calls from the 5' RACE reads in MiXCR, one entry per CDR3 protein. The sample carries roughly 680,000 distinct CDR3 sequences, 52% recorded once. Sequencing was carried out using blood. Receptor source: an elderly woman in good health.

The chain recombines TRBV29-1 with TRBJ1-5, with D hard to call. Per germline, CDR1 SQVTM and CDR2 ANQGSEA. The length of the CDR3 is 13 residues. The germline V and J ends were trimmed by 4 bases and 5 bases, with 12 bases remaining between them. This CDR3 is CSVADITYQPQHF. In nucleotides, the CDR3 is TGCAGCGTTGCGGATATCACATATCAGCCCCAGCATTTT.

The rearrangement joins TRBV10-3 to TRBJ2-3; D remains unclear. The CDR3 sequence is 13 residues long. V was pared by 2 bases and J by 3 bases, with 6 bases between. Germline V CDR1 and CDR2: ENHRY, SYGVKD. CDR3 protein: CAISEGLTDTQYF. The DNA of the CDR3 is TGTGCCATCAGTGAGGGGTTGACAGATACGCAGTATTTT.

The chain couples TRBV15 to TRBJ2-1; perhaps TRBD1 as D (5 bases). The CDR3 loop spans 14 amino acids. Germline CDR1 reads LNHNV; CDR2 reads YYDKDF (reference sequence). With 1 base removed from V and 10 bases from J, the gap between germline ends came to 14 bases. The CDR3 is CATSRGGDAGEQFF. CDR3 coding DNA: TGTGCCACCAGCAGAGGGGGCGATGCAGGGGAGCAGTTCTTC.

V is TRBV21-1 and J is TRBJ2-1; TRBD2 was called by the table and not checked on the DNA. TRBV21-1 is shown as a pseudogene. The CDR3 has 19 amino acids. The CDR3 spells CASSKKRGGRLAGENEQFF. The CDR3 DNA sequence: TGTGCCAGCAGCAAAAAAAGAGGAGGGCGACTAGCGGGAGAAAATGAGCAGTTCTTC.

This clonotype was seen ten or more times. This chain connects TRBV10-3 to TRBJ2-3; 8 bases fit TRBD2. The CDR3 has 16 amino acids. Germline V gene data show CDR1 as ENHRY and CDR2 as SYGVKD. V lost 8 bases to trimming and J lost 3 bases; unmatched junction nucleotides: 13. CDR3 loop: CAIALAGNGKTDTQYF. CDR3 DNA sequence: TGTGCCATCGCATTAGCGGGGAATGGGAAGACAGATACGCAGTATTTT.

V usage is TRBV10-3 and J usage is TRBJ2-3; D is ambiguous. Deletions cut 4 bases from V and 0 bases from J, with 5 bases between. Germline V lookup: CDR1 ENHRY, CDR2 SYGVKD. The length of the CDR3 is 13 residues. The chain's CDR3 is CAISGRSTDTQYF. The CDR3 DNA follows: TGTGCCATCAGTGGCAGGAGCACAGATACGCAGTATTTT.

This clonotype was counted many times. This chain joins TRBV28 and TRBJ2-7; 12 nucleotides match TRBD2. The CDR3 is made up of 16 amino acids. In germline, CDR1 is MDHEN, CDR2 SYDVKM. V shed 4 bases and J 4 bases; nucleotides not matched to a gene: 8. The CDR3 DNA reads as TGTGCCAGCAGTTCCCCGACTAGCGGGAGTTGGTACGAGCAGTACTTC. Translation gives CASSSPTSGSWYEQYF.

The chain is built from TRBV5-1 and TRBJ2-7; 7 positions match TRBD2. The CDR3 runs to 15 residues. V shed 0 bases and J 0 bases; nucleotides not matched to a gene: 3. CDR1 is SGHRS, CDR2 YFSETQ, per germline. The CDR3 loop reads CASSLGGTTSYEQYF. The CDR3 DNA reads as TGCGCCAGCAGCTTGGGGGGGACTACCTCCTACGAGCAGTACTTC. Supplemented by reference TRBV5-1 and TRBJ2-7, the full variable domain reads KAGVTQTPRYLIKTRGQQVTLSCSPISGHRSVSWYQQTPGQGLQFLFEYFSETQRNKGNFPGRFSGRQFSNSRSEMNVSTLELGDSALYLCASSLGGTTSYEQYFGPGTRLTVT.

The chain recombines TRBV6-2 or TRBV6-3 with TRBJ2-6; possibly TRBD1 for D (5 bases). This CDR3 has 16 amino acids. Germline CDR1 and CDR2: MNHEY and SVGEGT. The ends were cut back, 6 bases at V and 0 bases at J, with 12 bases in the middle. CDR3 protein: CASRRPTGSGANVLTF. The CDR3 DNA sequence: TGTGCCAGCAGACGCCCCACAGGCTCTGGGGCCAACGTCCTGACTTTC.

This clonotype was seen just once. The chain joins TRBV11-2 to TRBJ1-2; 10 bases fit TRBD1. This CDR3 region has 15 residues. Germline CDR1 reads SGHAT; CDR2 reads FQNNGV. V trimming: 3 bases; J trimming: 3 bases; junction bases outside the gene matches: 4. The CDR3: CASSLTGGGDYGYTF. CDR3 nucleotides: TGTGCCAGCAGCTTGACAGGGGGCGGGGACTATGGCTACACCTTC.

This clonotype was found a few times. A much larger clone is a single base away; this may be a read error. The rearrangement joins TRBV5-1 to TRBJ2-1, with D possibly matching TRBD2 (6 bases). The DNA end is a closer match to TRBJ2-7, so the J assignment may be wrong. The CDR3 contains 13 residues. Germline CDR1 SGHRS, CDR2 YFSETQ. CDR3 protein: CATRGSSYNEQYF. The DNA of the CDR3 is TGCGCCACCCGGGGGAGCTCCTACAATGAGCAGTACTTC.

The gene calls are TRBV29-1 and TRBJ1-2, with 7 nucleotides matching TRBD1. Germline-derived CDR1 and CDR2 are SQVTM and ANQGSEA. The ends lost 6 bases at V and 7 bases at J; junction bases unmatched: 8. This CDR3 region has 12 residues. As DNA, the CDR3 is TGCAGCGTGTCTACAGGGGTATTTGGCTACACCTTC. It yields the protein CSVSTGVFGYTF.

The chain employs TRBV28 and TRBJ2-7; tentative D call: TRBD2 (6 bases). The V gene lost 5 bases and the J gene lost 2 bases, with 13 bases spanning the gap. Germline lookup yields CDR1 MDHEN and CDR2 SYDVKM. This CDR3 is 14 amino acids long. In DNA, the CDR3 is TGTGCCAGCAGTCAGACTAGTATCCCCTACGAGCAGTACTTC. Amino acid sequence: CASSQTSIPYEQYF.

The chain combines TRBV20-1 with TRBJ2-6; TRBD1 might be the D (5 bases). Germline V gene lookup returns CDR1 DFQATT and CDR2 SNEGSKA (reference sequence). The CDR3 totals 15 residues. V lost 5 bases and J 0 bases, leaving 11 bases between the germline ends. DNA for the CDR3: TGCAGTGCTCAACAGGACATCTCTGGGGCCAACGTCCTGACTTTC. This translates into CSAQQDISGANVLTF.

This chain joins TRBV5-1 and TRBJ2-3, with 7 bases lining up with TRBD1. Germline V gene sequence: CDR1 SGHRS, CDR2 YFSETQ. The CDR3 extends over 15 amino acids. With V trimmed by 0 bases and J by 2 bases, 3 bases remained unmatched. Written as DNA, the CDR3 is TGCGCCAGCAGCTTGGTGGGACAGCCCACAGATACGCAGTATTTT. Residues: CASSLVGQPTDTQYF.

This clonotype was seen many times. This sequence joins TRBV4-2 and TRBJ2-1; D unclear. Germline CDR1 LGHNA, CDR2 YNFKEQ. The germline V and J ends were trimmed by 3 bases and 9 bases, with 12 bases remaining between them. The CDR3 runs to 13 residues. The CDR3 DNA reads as TGTGCCAGCAGCCAGGGTAGGACGACTGAGCAGTTCTTC. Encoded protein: CASSQGRTTEQFF.

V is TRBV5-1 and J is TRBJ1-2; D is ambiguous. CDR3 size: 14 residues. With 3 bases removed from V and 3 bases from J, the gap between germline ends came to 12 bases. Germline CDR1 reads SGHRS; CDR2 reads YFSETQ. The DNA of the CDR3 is TGCGCCAGCAGCTCCAGAGAATCGGACTATGGCTACACCTTC. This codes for CASSSRESDYGYTF.

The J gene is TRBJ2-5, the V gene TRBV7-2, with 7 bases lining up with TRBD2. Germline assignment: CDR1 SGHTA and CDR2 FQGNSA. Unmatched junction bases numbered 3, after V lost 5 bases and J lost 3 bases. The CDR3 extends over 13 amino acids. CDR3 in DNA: TGTGCCAGCAGCGCCCTAGCGGAAGAGACCCAGTACTTC. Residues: CASSALAEETQYF.

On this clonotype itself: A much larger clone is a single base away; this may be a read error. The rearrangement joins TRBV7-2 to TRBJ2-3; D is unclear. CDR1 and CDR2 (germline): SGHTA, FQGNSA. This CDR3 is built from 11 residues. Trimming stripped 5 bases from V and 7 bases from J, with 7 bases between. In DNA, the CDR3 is TGTGCCAGCAGCGAGAGGCATACGCAGTATTTT. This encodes CASSERHTQYF.

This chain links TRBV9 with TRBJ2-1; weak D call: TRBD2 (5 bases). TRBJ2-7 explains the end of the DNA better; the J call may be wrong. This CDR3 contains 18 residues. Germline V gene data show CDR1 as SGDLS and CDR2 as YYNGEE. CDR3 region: CASSVAAGGLAAYNEQYF. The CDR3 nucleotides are TGTGCCAGCAGCGTAGCTGCGGGTGGACTTGCGGCATACAATGAGCAGTACTTC.

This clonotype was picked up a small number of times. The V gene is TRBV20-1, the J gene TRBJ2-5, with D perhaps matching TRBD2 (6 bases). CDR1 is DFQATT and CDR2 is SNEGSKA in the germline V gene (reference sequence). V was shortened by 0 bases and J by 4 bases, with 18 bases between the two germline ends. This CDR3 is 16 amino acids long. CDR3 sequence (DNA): TGCAGTGCTAGAGATTGGCTGACGGGAGAGAGAGAGACCCAGTACTTC. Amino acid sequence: CSARDWLTGERETQYF.

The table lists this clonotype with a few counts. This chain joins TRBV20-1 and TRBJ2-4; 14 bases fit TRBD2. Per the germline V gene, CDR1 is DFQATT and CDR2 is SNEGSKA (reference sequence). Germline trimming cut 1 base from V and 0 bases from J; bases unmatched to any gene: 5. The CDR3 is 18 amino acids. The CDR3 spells CSARGGTSGGLAKNIQYF. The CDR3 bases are TGCAGTGCTAGAGGCGGGACTAGCGGGGGATTAGCCAAAAACATTCAGTACTTC.

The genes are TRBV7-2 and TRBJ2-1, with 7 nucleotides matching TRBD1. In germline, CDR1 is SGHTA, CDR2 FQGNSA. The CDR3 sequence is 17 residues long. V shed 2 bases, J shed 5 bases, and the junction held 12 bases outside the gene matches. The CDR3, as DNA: TGTGCCAGCAGCTTACGCCCCCGGGACAGATCCAACAATGAGCAGTTCTTC. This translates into CASSLRPRDRSNNEQFF.

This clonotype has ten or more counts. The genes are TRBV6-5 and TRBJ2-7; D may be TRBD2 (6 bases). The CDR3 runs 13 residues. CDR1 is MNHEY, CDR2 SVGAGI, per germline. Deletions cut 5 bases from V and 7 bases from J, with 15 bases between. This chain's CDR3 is CASSAGLLGEQYF. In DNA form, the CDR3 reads TGTGCCAGCAGTGCGGGGCTTTTGGGGGAGCAGTACTTC.

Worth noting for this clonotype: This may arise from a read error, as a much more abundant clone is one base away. CDR3 bases: TGTGCCAGCACCTTAAACGGTCGCGGGGGTACGTTAAGTGAGCAGTACTTC. This translates into CASTLNGRGGTLSEQYF. The chain employs TRBV6-6 and TRBJ2-5; 7 nucleotides align to TRBD2. V trimming: 7 bases; J trimming: 11 bases; junction bases outside the gene matches: 25. Germline CDR1 and CDR2: MNHNY and SVGAGI (reference sequence). This CDR3 has 17 residues.

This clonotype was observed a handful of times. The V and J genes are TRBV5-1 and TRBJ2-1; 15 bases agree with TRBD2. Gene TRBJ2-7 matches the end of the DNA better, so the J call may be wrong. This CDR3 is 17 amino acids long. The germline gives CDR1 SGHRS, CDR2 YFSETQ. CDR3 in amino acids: CASSWGLAGGSYNEQYF. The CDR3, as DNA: TGCGCCAGCAGCTGGGGACTAGCGGGAGGCTCCTACAATGAGCAGTACTTC.